This entry features one T cell receptor (beta chain) sequence. The data originate from a study of blood T cell repertoires in COVID-19. Overall study context: Donors in the United States, Italy and Spain gave samples during acute or convalescent COVID-19. Sample material is recorded as cDNA or gDNA derived from T cells, B-cell-depleted T cells, or PBMCs.

V was clipped by 0 bases and J by 2 bases; unmatched bases: 4. The germline CDR1 and CDR2 sequences are KGHSH and LQKENI. CDR3 length: 15 amino acids. In the original analysis: Nucleated cell number was recorded as an estimate derived from reference gene primer amplification. Data came from immunoSEQ multiplex PCR; TCRdb stores just in-frame clones and leaves some out. V and J calls and clone size are as listed in that table; D and trimming were resolved from the DNA. The sample includes tens of thousands of clones, around four fifths of them seen just once. This chain joins TRBV18 and TRBJ2-7; TRBD2 agrees at 7 bases. The TCR originated in a woman in her fifties or sixties with acute or convalescent COVID-19. Sequenced material: peripheral blood. CDR3 nucleotides: TGTGCCAGCTCACCACCTAGCGGGCCAACCTACGAGCAGTACTTC. It yields the protein CASSPPSGPTYEQYF.